Below are 20 T cell receptor beta chains sequenced from a single sample in a study of OX40 agonist ivuxolimab in advanced cancers. TCRdb's table, derived via immunoSEQ multiplex PCR, lists solely in-frame clones and lacks some. This repertoire shows about 64,000 clones, roughly 87% found once; its top ten account for 2.8%. The source was CD4+ or CD8+ T cells sorted from blood, collected in a trial of the OX40 agonist ivuxolimab. These receptors all stem from an adult with an advanced solid tumor such as melanoma, head and neck, liver or kidney cancer.

The V gene is TRBV5-1, the J gene TRBJ2-5; unclear D gene. V was trimmed by 0 bases and J by 3 bases, leaving 6 bases between them. The germline CDR1 and CDR2 sequences are SGHRS and YFSETQ. CDR3 length equals 13 residues. CDR3 bases: TGCGCCAGCAGCTTGGCTCAAGAAGAGACCCAGTACTTC. This sequence encodes CASSLAQEETQYF.

This chain uses TRBV2 with TRBJ2-5; D possibly corresponds to TRBD1 (6 bases). V gave up 4 bases and J gave up 7 bases, with 13 bases separating them. The CDR3 spans 13 residues. The germline gives CDR1 SNHLY, CDR2 FYNNEI. CDR3 loop: CASSASGAGTQYF. CDR3 nucleotide sequence: TGTGCCAGCAGTGCGTCAGGGGCTGGGACCCAGTACTTC.

The genes are TRBV7-9 and TRBJ2-1; no firm D call. The CDR3 is 14 amino acids. Trimming left V 2 bases short and J 8 bases short, with 13 bases between. Germline-derived CDR1 and CDR2 are SEHNR and FQNEAQ (reference sequence). As DNA, the CDR3 is TGTGCCAGCAGCTTAATGGGCGTTTCCCATGAGCAGTTCTTC. As protein: CASSLMGVSHEQFF.

V gene TRBV27 combines with J gene TRBJ2-1; 12 positions match TRBD2. The V gene's germline CDR1 is MNHEY and CDR2 SMNVEV (reference sequence). V dropped 5 bases and J dropped 8; count of bases not matched to a gene: 7. This CDR3 spans 15 amino acids. CDR3 region: CASSPTSGSMYEQFF. The CDR3 nucleotides read TGTGCCAGCAGTCCGACTAGCGGGAGTATGTATGAGCAGTTCTTC.

The DNA for the CDR3 is TGTGCCAGCAGCGGACTAGCGTCCTACAATGAGCAGTTCTTC. Residues: CASSGLASYNEQFF. The chain carries TRBV27 and TRBJ2-1; TRBD2 matches at 9 bases. The CDR3 loop spans 14 amino acids. V trimming: 6 bases; J trimming: 1 base; junction bases outside the gene matches: 1. Germline V gene data show CDR1 as MNHEY and CDR2 as SMNVEV (reference sequence).

The gene calls are TRBV4-3 and TRBJ2-1; D is ambiguous. The germline V and J ends were trimmed by 3 bases and 7 bases, with 10 bases remaining between them. Germline CDR1 is LGHNA and CDR2 is YSLEER. The CDR3 sequence is 13 residues long. The CDR3 here is CASSQAWKNEQFF. The CDR3 DNA sequence: TGCGCCAGCAGCCAGGCTTGGAAGAATGAGCAGTTCTTC.

V is TRBV6-1 and J is TRBJ1-3; tentatively, D is TRBD1 (5 bases). V was cut by 2 bases and J by 11 bases, with 16 bases left in between. Per germline, CDR1 MNHNS and CDR2 SASEGT. This CDR3 comprises 14 residues. Here the CDR3 reads CASSERGLERSIYF. Written as DNA, the CDR3 is TGTGCCAGCAGTGAAAGGGGACTTGAAAGGTCCATATATTTT.

The table lists this clone with a few counts. V usage is TRBV5-1 and J usage is TRBJ2-7; D not resolved. In germline, CDR1 is SGHRS, CDR2 YFSETQ. Trimming left V 3 bases short and J 3 bases short, with 7 bases between. This CDR3 has 12 amino acids. The CDR3 bases are TGCGCCAGCAGCTCCAGTGGCTACGAGCAGTACTTC. This translates into CASSSSGYEQYF.

This clone occurred a few times. The chain couples TRBV18 to TRBJ1-1; D is ambiguous. Germline V gene data show CDR1 as KGHSH and CDR2 as LQKENI. Trimming shortened V by 6 bases and J by 6 bases, and 14 bases separated the two germline ends. The CDR3 has 13 amino acids. CDR3 bases: TGTGCCAGCTCGTACATCAGTGAGGCTGAAGCTTTCTTT. It codes for CASSYISEAEAFF.

This chain connects TRBV28 to TRBJ1-6; the match to TRBD1 covers 8 bases. Germline-derived CDR1 and CDR2 are MDHEN and SYDVKM. The J segment lost 7 bases and the V segment lost 7 bases, leaving 6 bases of the junction unmatched. The CDR3 runs to 14 residues. The CDR3 loop is CASKTGGENSPLHF. CDR3 DNA: TGTGCCAGCAAAACAGGGGGGGAGAATTCACCCCTCCACTTT. The whole variable domain, filled in from reference TRBV28 and TRBJ1-6, reads DVKVTQSSRYLVKRTGEKVFLECVQDMDHENMFWYRQDPGLGLRLIYFSYDVKMKEKGDIPEGYSVSREKKERFSLILESASTNQTSMYLCASKTGGENSPLHFGNGTRLTVT.

V and J are TRBV7-3 and TRBJ2-3; D perhaps matches TRBD1 (5 bases). Trimming stripped 7 bases from V and 1 base from J, with 9 bases between. The CDR3 consists of 13 residues. Germline CDR1 is SGHTA and CDR2 is FQGTGA. CDR3 sequence (DNA): TGTGCCAGCAAGCAAGGGGGCACAGATACGCAGTATTTT. Translation: CASKQGGTDTQYF.

The chain carries TRBV7-2 and TRBJ2-3, with D hard to call. This CDR3 contains 15 residues. Germline V gives CDR1 SGHTA, CDR2 FQGNSA. The V end was cut by 2 bases, the J end by 0 bases, with 9 bases between. The CDR3 here is CASSLIGQSTDTQYF. CDR3 bases: TGTGCCAGCAGCTTAATCGGCCAGAGCACAGATACGCAGTATTTT.

This clone was recorded once. The chain employs TRBV28 and TRBJ1-2; D not certain. The CDR3 is made up of 14 amino acids. Trimming took off 6 bases at V and 8 bases at J, with 19 bases between the two ends. CDR1 and CDR2 (germline): MDHEN, SYDVKM. CDR3 amino acids: CASRIPGEMGGYTF. The CDR3 nucleotides are TGTGCCAGCAGGATCCCCGGCGAAATGGGGGGCTACACCTTC.

The V call is TRBV6-6, the J call TRBJ1-2; no reliable D call. The CDR3 contains 14 residues. V lost 2 bases and J 7 bases, leaving 14 bases between the germline ends. Germline V gene data show CDR1 as MNHNY and CDR2 as SVGAGI (reference sequence). The CDR3 DNA reads TGTGCCAGCAGTTACCGGCAGTCTTCTGGTGGCTACACCTTC. Its protein is CASSYRQSSGGYTF.

The V gene is TRBV10-3, the J gene TRBJ2-7; weak D call: TRBD1 (5 bases). V was trimmed by 4 bases and J by 2 bases, leaving 9 bases between them. The germline V gene encodes CDR1 ENHRY and CDR2 SYGVKD. This CDR3 is built from 13 residues. CDR3 DNA: TGTGCCATCAGTGGGACACCTACCTACGAGCAGTACTTC. It codes for CAISGTPTYEQYF.

The V and J genes are TRBV29-1 and TRBJ1-1; D call uncertain. Germline assignment: CDR1 SQVTM and CDR2 ANQGSEA. CDR3 length equals 12 residues. The ends were cut back, 4 bases at V and 1 base at J, with 7 bases in the middle. This CDR3 is CSVGLGNTEAFF. In nucleotides, the CDR3 is TGCAGCGTTGGTTTAGGGAACACTGAAGCTTTCTTT.

The V and J genes are TRBV7-9 and TRBJ2-7; D ambiguous. Trimming pared 4 bases from V and 2 bases from J, leaving 9 bases between. This CDR3 region has 13 residues. The V gene's germline CDR1 is SEHNR and CDR2 FQNEAQ (reference sequence). The CDR3 DNA is TGTGCCAGCAGCTCAGCTGGGCCCTACGAGCAGTACTTC. Protein product: CASSSAGPYEQYF.

The J gene is TRBJ2-3, the V gene TRBV4-3; D is uncertain. Germline CDR1 and CDR2: LGHNA and YSLEER. The CDR3 loop spans 14 amino acids. The germline V and J ends were trimmed by 4 bases and 1 base, with 9 bases remaining between them. Written as DNA, the CDR3 is TGCGCCAGCAGCCCTAACTCGGGCACAGATACGCAGTATTTT. Its protein product is CASSPNSGTDTQYF.

This rearrangement joins TRBV2 to TRBJ2-5, with unresolved D. Germline V gives CDR1 SNHLY, CDR2 FYNNEI. Trimming took 4 bases from V and 1 from J, leaving 7 bases between them. The CDR3 is 13 amino acids. This CDR3 is CASSVHTQETQYF. For the CDR3, the DNA is TGTGCCAGCAGTGTACACACCCAAGAGACCCAGTACTTC.

The rearrangement joins TRBV30 to TRBJ2-1; D remains ambiguous. CDR1 is GTSNPN and CDR2 is SVGIG in the germline V gene (reference sequence). With 8 bases removed from V and 1 base from J, the gap between germline ends came to 12 bases. The CDR3 has 13 residues. CDR3 sequence (DNA): TGTGCCGGCCAAGTAAGATCCTACAATGAGCAGTTCTTC. Translated, it gives CAGQVRSYNEQFF. Full variable domain (remainder filled in from reference TRBV30 and TRBJ2-1): SQTIHQWPATLVQPVGSPLSLECTVEGTSNPNLYWYRQAAGRGLQLLFYSVGIGQISSEVPQNLSASRPQDRQFILSSKKLLLSDSGFYLCAGQVRSYNEQFFGPGTRLTVL.